The entry below describes one T cell receptor beta chain. Its antigen remains unknown. This record belongs to a study of cytomegalovirus exposure and HLA in healthy donors. Method: immunoSEQ multiplex PCR; TCRdb's copy keeps in-frame clones and lacks some. This table has more than 85,000 clones, 88% appearing once. The CDR3 is 15 residues long. The junction had 8 bases not matched to a gene; V was cut back by 5 bases and J by 10 bases. The V gene's germline CDR1 is SSHAT and CDR2 FNYEAQ (reference sequence). Whole-study findings and limits: Overall, approximately 150 TCR beta chains were annotated as cytomegalovirus-associated. The tendency of first-cohort TCR clusters to co-occur in the 100 to 150 validation repertoires emerged from a later analysis.

The rearrangement links TRBV7-7 to TRBJ2-1; 13 nucleotides agree with TRBD2. The sequenced material came from PBMCs. The sequence was obtained from a woman between 18 and 29 years old in good health and CMV-seronegative. CDR3 DNA: TGTGCCAGCAGCCCGGGACTAGCGGGGAGCAGCGAGCAGTTCTTC. Protein sequence: CASSPGLAGSSEQFF.